This T cell receptor (beta chain) was retrieved from a study of T cells expressing NK-cell markers. Study background: Sorted CD3+CD56-NKG2C+, CD3+CD56+NKG2C- and CD3+CD56+NKG2C+ T cells were the source of the TCR beta repertoires.

Germline V gene data show CDR1 as DFQATT and CDR2 as SNEGSKA (reference sequence). The CDR3 loop spans 16 amino acids. TCRdb processed the 5' RACE reads again and assigns one entry to each CDR3 protein, with no DNA. The sample has about 260,000 distinct CDR3 sequences. The origin of this receptor is a woman aged 18 to 75 in good health. This chain connects TRBV20-1 to TRBJ2-3; TCRdb selects TRBD1, and the lack of DNA leaves this call unchecked. Material: blood T cells: a sorted CD56 or NKG2C T cell subset, CD4+ or CD8+ T cells, or bulk PBMC T cells (not recorded which). The CDR3 loop is CSARDRRQGDLKGQYF.